Sequencing of this TCR beta chain was carried out in a study of blood T cell repertoires in COVID-19. Study information: Sites in the United States, Italy and Spain provided acute and convalescent COVID-19 samples. PBMCs, B-cell-depleted T cells, or T cells provided the cDNA or gDNA that made up the material.

As processed by the authors: Researchers report that nucleated cell counts were estimated from reference gene primer amplification. The protocol was immunoSEQ multiplex PCR, while the TCRdb copy is restricted to in-frame clones and leaves out a portion. V, J and clone size reflect that table, while D and trimming were determined from the DNA. Here the sample spans some 120,000 clones, 65% to 80% being singletons. CDR1 is SGHTS, CDR2 YDEGEE, per germline. The junction had 12 bases not matched to a gene; V was cut back by 6 bases and J by 6 bases. The CDR3 extends over 15 amino acids. The sequenced material came from peripheral blood. The chain carries TRBV5-8 and TRBJ1-5; the match to TRBD1 covers 7 bases. The source is a human donor with acute or convalescent COVID-19. The donor label of this sample is uncertain. In DNA form, the CDR3 reads TGTGCCAGCACCCAGACAGGGAGAGTCCGTCAGCCCCAGCATTTT. Protein product: CASTQTGRVRQPQHF.